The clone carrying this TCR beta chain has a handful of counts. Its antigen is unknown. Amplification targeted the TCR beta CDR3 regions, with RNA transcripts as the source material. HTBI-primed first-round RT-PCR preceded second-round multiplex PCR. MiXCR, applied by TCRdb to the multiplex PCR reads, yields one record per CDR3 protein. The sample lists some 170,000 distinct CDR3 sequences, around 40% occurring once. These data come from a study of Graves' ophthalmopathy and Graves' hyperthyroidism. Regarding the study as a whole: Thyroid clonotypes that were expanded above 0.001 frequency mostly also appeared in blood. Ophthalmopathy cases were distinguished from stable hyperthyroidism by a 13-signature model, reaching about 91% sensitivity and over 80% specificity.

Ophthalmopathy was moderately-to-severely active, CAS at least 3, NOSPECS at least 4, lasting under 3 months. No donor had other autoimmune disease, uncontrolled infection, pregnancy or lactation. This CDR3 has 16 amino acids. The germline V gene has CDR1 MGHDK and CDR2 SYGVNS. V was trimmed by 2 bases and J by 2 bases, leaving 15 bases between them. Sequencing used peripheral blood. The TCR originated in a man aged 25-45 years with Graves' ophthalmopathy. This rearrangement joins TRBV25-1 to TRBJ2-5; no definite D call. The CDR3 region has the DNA TGTGCCAGCAGTGAAGGAAGCGCCACCCTTCAAGAGACCCAGTACTTC. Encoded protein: CASSEGSATLQETQYF. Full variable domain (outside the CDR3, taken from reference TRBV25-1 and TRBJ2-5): EADIYQTPRYLVIGTGKKITLECSQTMGHDKMYWYQQDPGMELHLIHYSYGVNSTEKGDLSSESTVSRIRTEHFPLTLESARPSHTSQYLCASSEGSATLQETQYFGPGTRLLVL.